The 6 T cell receptor beta chains below all came from one sample that was sequenced in a study of monozygotic twins with inflammatory bowel disease. TCRdb re-called the 5' RACE reads, yielding one record per CDR3 amino acid sequence without DNA. In total, the table holds roughly 200,000 distinct CDR3 sequences. Specimen: blood. The receptors come from a human donor with ulcerative colitis or Crohn's disease, or a healthy co-twin of an affected twin (not recorded which).

The chain has TRBV29-1 and TRBJ1-1; TCRdb designates TRBD1, a call that cannot be tested without DNA. This CDR3 has 13 residues. Germline values: CDR1 SQVTM, CDR2 ANQGSEA. CDR3 protein: CSVDPGGATEAFF.

The J gene is TRBJ1-5, the V gene TRBV6-1. Germline V gene lookup returns CDR1 MNHNS and CDR2 SASEGT. CDR3 length equals 16 residues. CDR3 loop: CASSRAARTAGQPQHF.

The chain is built from TRBV6-1 and TRBJ2-7; TCRdb selects TRBD1, and the lack of DNA leaves this call unchecked. Germline CDR1 reads MNHNS; CDR2 reads SASEGT. The CDR3 covers 13 residues. This CDR3 reads CASNPGPAGEQYF.

CDR3 sequence: CASSLGRIHQETQYF. V is TRBV7-2 and J is TRBJ2-5. The CDR3 is 15 residues long. CDR1 is SGHTA and CDR2 is FQGNSA in the germline V gene.

This chain joins TRBV29-1 and TRBJ1-1; without DNA, the TCRdb call of TRBD1 cannot be checked. Germline CDR1 is SQVTM and CDR2 is ANQGSEA. This CDR3 comprises 14 residues. CDR3 loop: CSVARDRGGTEAFF.

The rearrangement links TRBV5-1 to TRBJ1-3. Looked up from germline, CDR1 is SGHRS and CDR2 is YFSETQ. The CDR3 has 16 amino acids. This CDR3 is CASSWDSSSSGNTIYF.